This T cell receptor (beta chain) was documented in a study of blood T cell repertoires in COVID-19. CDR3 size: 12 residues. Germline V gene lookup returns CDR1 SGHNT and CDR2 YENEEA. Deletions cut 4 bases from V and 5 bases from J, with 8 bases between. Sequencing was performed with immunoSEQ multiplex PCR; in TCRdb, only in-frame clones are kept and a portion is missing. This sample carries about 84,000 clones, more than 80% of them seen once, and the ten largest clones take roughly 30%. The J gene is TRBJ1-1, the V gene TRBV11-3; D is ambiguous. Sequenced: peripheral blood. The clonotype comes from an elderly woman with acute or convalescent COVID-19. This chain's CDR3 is CASSWAVTEAFF. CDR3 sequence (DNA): TGTGCCAGCAGCTGGGCCGTTACTGAAGCTTTCTTT. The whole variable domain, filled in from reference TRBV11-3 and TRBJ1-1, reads EAGVVQSPRYKIIEKKQPVAFWCNPISGHNTLYWYLQNLGQGPELLIRYENEEAVDDSQLPKDRFSAERLKGVDSTLKIQPAELGDSAVYLCASSWAVTEAFFGQGTRLTVV.